This passage covers 22 T cell receptor beta chains from one sample sequenced in a study of CD4 T cells in relation to SARS-CoV-2 and coronaviruses. Generated by immunoSEQ multiplex PCR, the TCRdb table keeps only in-frame clones and is missing some. The sample has about 15,000 clones; roughly 72% are singletons. No antigens are known for them. Before the COVID-19 pandemic, during about 2011-2019, CD4+ T cells were taken from unexposed donors. CD4+ T cells were isolated from the cells after roughly 11 days of culture. Sequencing was carried out using CD4+ T cells from PBMCs, cultured in vitro. The origin of the receptors is a human donor in good health.

V usage is TRBV20-1 and J usage is TRBJ2-7, with 11 bases lining up with TRBD2. The CDR3 contains 14 residues. Losses at the gene ends were 3 bases for V and 4 bases for J; bases not matched to a gene: 5. CDR1 and CDR2 from the germline V gene are DFQATT and SNEGSKA (reference sequence). This CDR3 is CSASSTSGNYEQYF. In DNA form, the CDR3 reads TGCAGTGCTAGTTCGACTAGCGGGAATTACGAGCAGTACTTC.

The chain is built from TRBV3-1 (or the pseudogene TRBV3-2) and TRBJ2-1; 13 positions agree with TRBD2. Losses at the gene ends were 4 bases for V and 12 bases for J; bases not matched to a gene: 9. The CDR3 consists of 15 residues. The germline gives CDR1 LGHDT, CDR2 YNNKEL (reference sequence). The CDR3 DNA reads TGTGCCAGCAGCCCTCAGGGACTAGCGGGATTCGGGCAGTTCTTC. It codes for CASSPQGLAGFGQFF.

This clone was seen more than once but under ten times. The rearrangement uses TRBV5-4 and TRBJ1-6; TRBD1 might be the D (5 bases). This CDR3 comprises 14 residues. Germline CDR1 is SGHNT and CDR2 is YYREEE (reference sequence). V was clipped by 0 bases and J by 12 bases, with 13 bases between them. The DNA of the CDR3 is TGTGCCAGCAGCTTGGAACAGGCCATTGGACCCCTCCACTTT. It encodes CASSLEQAIGPLHF.

In its sample, this clone was seen a few times. V gene TRBV7-2 combines with J gene TRBJ1-1; TRBD1 might be the D (5 bases). V was cut by 5 bases and J by 1 base, with 14 bases left in between. The CDR3 covers 15 residues. The germline V gene encodes CDR1 SGHTA and CDR2 FQGNSA. In DNA, the CDR3 is TGTGCCAGCAGCCCCCGCGGGGCCGAGAACACTGAAGCTTTCTTT. As protein: CASSPRGAENTEAFF. The whole variable domain, remainder taken from reference TRBV7-2 and TRBJ1-1, is GAGVSQSPSNKVTEKGKDVELRCDPISGHTALYWYRQSLGQGLEFLIYFQGNSAPDKSGLPSDRFSAERTGGSVSTLTIQRTQQEDSAVYLCASSPRGAENTEAFFGQGTRLTVV.

V and J are TRBV5-1 and TRBJ1-2, with D maybe TRBD1 (6 bases). This CDR3 comprises 16 residues. Looked up from germline, CDR1 is SGHRS and CDR2 is YFSETQ. V dropped 5 bases and J dropped 4 bases, with 21 bases sitting between them. This CDR3 reads CASSETGTPALYGYTF. The DNA of the CDR3 is TGCGCCAGCAGTGAAACGGGGACACCCGCCCTCTATGGCTACACCTTC.

This clone was seen only a few times. The chain has TRBV3-1 (or the pseudogene TRBV3-2) and TRBJ1-5; no firm D call. This CDR3 is built from 15 residues. V was clipped by 1 base and J by 1 base, with 8 bases between them. The germline CDR1 and CDR2 sequences are LGHDT and YNNKEL (reference sequence). CDR3 coding DNA: TGTGCCAGCAGCCAAGGTGGCCAGAGCAATCAGCCCCAGCATTTT. This encodes CASSQGGQSNQPQHF.

In regard to this clone: Mismatch with germline at one junction end may stem from a read error. The V gene is TRBV10-3, the J gene TRBJ2-3, with D possibly TRBD1 on 5 matching bases. CDR3 length equals 13 residues. Germline CDR1 reads ENHRY; CDR2 reads SYGVKD. DNA of the CDR3: TGTGCCCTCAGGGCAGGGCGCACAGATACGCAGTATTTT. It encodes CALRAGRTDTQYF.

The V gene is TRBV18, the J gene TRBJ2-5; D unresolved. This CDR3 is 14 amino acids long. With 0 bases removed from V and 2 bases from J, the gap between germline ends came to 7 bases. CDR1 is KGHSH, CDR2 LQKENI, per germline. This chain's CDR3 is CASSPPAVQETQYF. Here the CDR3 DNA reads TGTGCCAGCTCACCACCGGCTGTTCAAGAGACCCAGTACTTC.

The chain uses TRBV30 and TRBJ2-5; no firm D call. The CDR3 sequence is 11 residues long. Trimming took off 2 bases at V and 1 base at J, with 2 bases between the two ends. Germline V gene sequence: CDR1 GTSNPN, CDR2 SVGIG (reference sequence). In nucleotides, the CDR3 is TGTGCCTGGAGTATCCAAGAGACCCAGTACTTC. It codes for CAWSIQETQYF. Looking up the rest from reference TRBV30 and TRBJ2-5 gives the full variable domain: SQTIHQWPATLVQPVGSPLSLECTVEGTSNPNLYWYRQAAGRGLQLLFYSVGIGQISSEVPQNLSASRPQDRQFILSSKKLLLSDSGFYLCAWSIQETQYFGPGTRLLVL.

The chain joins TRBV7-2 to TRBJ2-5; the D call may be TRBD1 or TRBD2 (5 bases each). The CDR3 loop spans 16 amino acids. Trimming stripped 5 bases from V and 4 bases from J, with 20 bases between. The germline gives CDR1 SGHTA, CDR2 FQGNSA. CDR3 in amino acids: CASSLSGTERGETQYF. The CDR3 nucleotides read TGTGCCAGCAGCCTCTCTGGGACCGAACGGGGAGAGACCCAGTACTTC.

This chain joins TRBV5-5 and TRBJ2-5; 11 bases agree with TRBD2. The CDR3 totals 14 residues. V shed 8 bases, J shed 7 bases, and the junction held 10 bases outside the gene matches. CDR1 and CDR2 (germline): SGHKS, YYEKEE (reference sequence). The CDR3 sequence: CASHGLAGPGTQYF. The CDR3 DNA sequence: TGTGCCAGTCATGGACTAGCGGGTCCGGGGACCCAGTACTTC.

This chain uses TRBV24-1 with TRBJ2-7, with 11 bases matching TRBD1. Germline CDR1 KGHDR, CDR2 SFDVKD. This CDR3 has 14 amino acids. V trimming: 5 bases; J trimming: 3 bases; junction bases outside the gene matches: 2. The CDR3 nucleotides read TGTGCCACCAGTGCGGGACAGGGGGTCTACGAGCAGTACTTC. Translation: CATSAGQGVYEQYF.

This rearrangement joins TRBV6-5 to TRBJ1-2; 11 nucleotides line up with TRBD1. CDR3 length: 15 amino acids. CDR1 and CDR2 from the germline V gene are MNHEY and SVGAGI. The ends lost 2 bases at V and 7 bases at J; junction bases unmatched: 6. In DNA, the CDR3 is TGTGCCAGCAGTTACCCCGGGACAGGGGGAGGTGGCTACACCTTC. Amino acids: CASSYPGTGGGGYTF.

This clone appeared once. The gene calls are TRBV21-1 and TRBJ2-7; the table's D gene call, TRBD1, was not cross checked with the DNA. TRBV21-1 is marked as a pseudogene. This CDR3 contains 16 residues. DNA for the CDR3: TGTGCCAGCAACCCAACTAAGGGGTTCCTCTCCTACGAGCAGTACTTC. This gives the protein CASNPTKGFLSYEQYF.

About this clone itself: One junction end disagrees with the germline gene, perhaps due to a read error. CDR3 coding DNA: TGTGCCATCAGTCGGGGGGGAGAGGCTCAGCCCCAGCATTTT. Amino acids: CAISRGGEAQPQHF. The chain uses TRBV6-2 or TRBV6-3 and TRBJ1-5; D is possibly TRBD1 (5 bases). Germline V CDR1 and CDR2: MNHEY, SVGEGT. The length of the CDR3 is 14 residues.

J is TRBJ2-1 and V is TRBV19, with a tentative D call TRBD2 (5 bases). The CDR3 is made up of 13 amino acids. Trimming removed 3 bases from V and 7 bases from J, with 10 bases in between. The germline gives CDR1 LNHDA, CDR2 SQIVND (reference sequence). CDR3 in amino acids: CASSITGMNEQFF. In nucleotides, the CDR3 is TGTGCCAGTAGTATCACCGGGATGAATGAGCAGTTCTTC.

This chain uses TRBV21-1 with TRBJ2-7; TRBD1 was called by the table and not checked on the DNA. TRBV21-1 is recorded as a pseudogene. The CDR3 extends over 15 amino acids. This chain's CDR3 is CARGTARDCDYEQYF. DNA of the CDR3: TGTGCCAGAGGGACAGCTCGGGACTGTGATTACGAGCAGTACTTC.

The chain carries TRBV4-1 and TRBJ1-2; tentative D call: TRBD1 (6 bases). V lost 3 bases to trimming and J lost 0 bases, with 11 bases between them. Germline V gene sequence: CDR1 MGHRA, CDR2 YSYEKL. CDR3 length: 15 residues. The CDR3 DNA follows: TGCGCCAGCAGCCATGAGGACAGAACTAACTATGGCTACACCTTC. Translating gives CASSHEDRTNYGYTF.

V and J are TRBV6-6 and TRBJ2-7, with 8 bases identical to TRBD1. V was pared by 4 bases and J by 2 bases, with 7 bases of the junction left unmatched. Germline V CDR1 and CDR2: MNHNY, SVGAGI (reference sequence). There are 15 residues in the CDR3. Here the CDR3 DNA reads TGTGCCAGCAGTTCTAAGGGACAGGAGACCTACGAGCAGTACTTC. As protein: CASSSKGQETYEQYF.

This rearrangement joins TRBV5-4 to TRBJ2-7, with TRBD1 identical over 8 bases. Losses at the gene ends were 3 bases for V and 6 bases for J; bases not matched to a gene: 5. CDR3 length equals 13 residues. CDR1 and CDR2 from the germline V gene are SGHNT and YYREEE (reference sequence). CDR3 sequence reads: CASSSRTGTEQYF. The CDR3 DNA is TGTGCCAGCAGCTCCAGGACAGGGACCGAGCAGTACTTC.

This clone came up once. V usage is TRBV7-8 and J usage is TRBJ2-1, with D possibly matching TRBD2 (5 bases). Germline assignment: CDR1 SGHVS and CDR2 FQNEAQ. This CDR3 spans 12 amino acids. The V gene lost 5 bases and the J gene lost 7 bases, with 9 bases spanning the gap. The CDR3 loop is CASSRGPNEQFF. CDR3 DNA sequence: TGTGCCAGCAGCCGGGGTCCGAATGAGCAGTTCTTC.

The V and J genes are TRBV9 and TRBJ2-1, with D maybe TRBD1 (6 bases). Germline V gene lookup returns CDR1 SGDLS and CDR2 YYNGEE. This CDR3 has 15 amino acids. Between the trimmed V and J ends, which lost 3 bases and 8 bases, there was a span of 18 bases. CDR3 sequence reads: CASSALGTGFDEQFF. The CDR3 coding sequence is TGTGCCAGCAGCGCCCTGGGAACAGGGTTCGATGAGCAGTTCTTC.